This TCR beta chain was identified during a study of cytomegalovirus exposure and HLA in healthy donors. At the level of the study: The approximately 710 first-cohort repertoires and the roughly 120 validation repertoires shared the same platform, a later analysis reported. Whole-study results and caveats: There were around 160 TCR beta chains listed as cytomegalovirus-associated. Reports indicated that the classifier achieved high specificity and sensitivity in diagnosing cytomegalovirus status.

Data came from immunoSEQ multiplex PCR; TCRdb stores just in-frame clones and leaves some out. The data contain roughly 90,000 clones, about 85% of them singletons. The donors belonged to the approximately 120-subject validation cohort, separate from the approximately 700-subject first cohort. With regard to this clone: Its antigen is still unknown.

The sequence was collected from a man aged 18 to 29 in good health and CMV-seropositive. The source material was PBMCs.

This CDR3 reads CASSTTSGREGATDTQYF. The CDR3 bases are TGTGCCAGCAGCACGACTAGCGGGAGGGAGGGGGCCACAGATACGCAGTATTTT. This rearrangement joins TRBV13 to TRBJ2-3; 14 nucleotides match TRBD2. The CDR3 has 18 residues. The J segment lost 2 bases and the V segment lost 5 bases, leaving 9 bases of the junction unmatched. The germline CDR1 and CDR2 sequences are PRHDT and FYEKMQ (reference sequence).